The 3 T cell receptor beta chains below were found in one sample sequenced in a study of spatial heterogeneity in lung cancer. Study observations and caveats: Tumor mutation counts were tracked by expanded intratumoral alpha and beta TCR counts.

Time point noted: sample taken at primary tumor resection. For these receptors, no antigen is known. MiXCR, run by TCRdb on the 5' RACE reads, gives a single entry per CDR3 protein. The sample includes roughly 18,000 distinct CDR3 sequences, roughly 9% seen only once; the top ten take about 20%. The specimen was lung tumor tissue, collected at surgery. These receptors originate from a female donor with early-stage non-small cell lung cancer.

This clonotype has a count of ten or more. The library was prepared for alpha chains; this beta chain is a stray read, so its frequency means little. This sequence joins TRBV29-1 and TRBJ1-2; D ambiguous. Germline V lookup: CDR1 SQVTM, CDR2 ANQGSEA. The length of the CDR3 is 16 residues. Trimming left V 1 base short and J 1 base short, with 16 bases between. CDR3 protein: CSVEAHGPRDNYGYTF. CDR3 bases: TGCAGCGTTGAAGCTCACGGTCCCAGAGATAACTATGGCTACACCTTC.

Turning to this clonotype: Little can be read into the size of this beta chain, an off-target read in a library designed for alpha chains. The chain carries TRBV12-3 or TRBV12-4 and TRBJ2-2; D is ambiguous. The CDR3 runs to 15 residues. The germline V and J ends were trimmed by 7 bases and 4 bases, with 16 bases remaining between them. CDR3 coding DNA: TGTGCCAGCACCCCTGTAGCCGGTGGCACCGGGGAGCTGTTTTTT. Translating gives CASTPVAGGTGELFF.

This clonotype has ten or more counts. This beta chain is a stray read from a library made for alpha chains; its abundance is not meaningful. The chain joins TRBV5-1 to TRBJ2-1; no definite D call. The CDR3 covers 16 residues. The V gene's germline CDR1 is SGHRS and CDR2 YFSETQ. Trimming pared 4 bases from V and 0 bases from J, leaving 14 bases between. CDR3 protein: CASSLNELSSYNEQFF. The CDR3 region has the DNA TGCGCCAGCAGCCTCAATGAGTTGAGCTCCTACAATGAGCAGTTCTTC.